The sequence of this TCR beta chain was determined in a study of T cells in Graves' hyperthyroidism and ophthalmopathy. Whole-study results and caveats: The model anticipated ophthalmopathy a median about six months pre-onset.

Remarks on this clonotype: Its antigen is unknown.

The source material, RNA transcripts, was used to amplify TCR beta CDR3 regions. A first-round RT-PCR of the TCR CDR3 used the HTBI primer set. Each CDR3 protein is one row after TCRdb ran MiXCR on the multiplex PCR reads. This table holds about 560,000 distinct CDR3 sequences, about half found once. CDR3 length: 15 residues. The trim removed 4 bases at V and 7 bases at J, leaving 9 bases unmatched. Per germline, CDR1 SEHNR and CDR2 FQNEAQ (reference sequence). Calling Graves' hyperthyroidism stable meant ophthalmopathy did not progress within 18 months. Investigators excluded patients with uncontrolled infection, other autoimmune disease, pregnancy or lactation. Clinical symptoms, serum thyroxine and TRAb, thyroid ultrasound and orbital computed tomography together formed the diagnostic basis.

The chain employs TRBV7-9 and TRBJ1-1; the match to TRBD1 covers 10 bases. Input material: peripheral blood or thyroid tissue (not recorded which). The TCR comes from a woman in her late teens or twenties with Graves' hyperthyroidism. This CDR3 is CASSSSRDRGDEAFF. In DNA, the CDR3 is TGTGCCAGCAGCTCGTCCCGGGACAGGGGCGATGAAGCTTTCTTT.